Listed below are T cell receptor beta chains from one sample, sequenced in a study of T cell responses to AZD1222 COVID-19 vaccine. This table comes from immunoSEQ multiplex PCR, and its TCRdb copy is limited to in-frame clones, with some not included. The table shows roughly 100,000 clones, with approximately 90% occurring only once. Sequenced here: peripheral blood, sampled on day 0 of AZD1222 vaccination. These receptors all stem from an adult in good health. Both conserved end residues are part of each CDR3. A D gene is named only where the DNA matches it firmly. Clone size is not always given. Where it is, it says once, few, many or a class for expanded clones.

TRBJ1-1	14	NA	TRBV5-1	NA	CASSLGPGSTEAFF	TGTGCCAGCAGCTTGGGTCCAGGGTCCACTGAAGCTTTCTTT
TRBJ2-3	13	NA	TRBV5-1	NA	CASSSGWADTQYF	TGTGCCAGCAGCTCGGGGTGGGCAGATACGCAGTATTTT
TRBJ1-6	15	TRBD1	TRBV18	once	CASSPGTGLNSPLHF	TGTGCCAGCTCACCGGGGACAGGGCTTAATTCACCCCTCCACTTT
TRBJ1-6	15	NA	TRBV27	few	CASSLRRQDNSPLHF	TGTGCCAGCAGTCTCAGAAGGCAGGATAATTCACCCCTCCACTTT
TRBJ1-2	16	TRBD1	TRBV5-1	NA	CASSLSRDRGEYGYTF	TGCGCCAGCAGCTTATCTCGGGACAGGGGCGAGTATGGCTACACCTTC
TRBJ2-2	12	NA	TRBV5-6	NA	CASSWGTGELFF	TGTGCCAGCAGCTGGGGTACCGGGGAGCTGTTTTTT
TRBJ1-1	15	NA	TRBV5-6	NA	CASSLWRQGFTEAFF	TGTGCCAGCAGCTTGTGGCGGCAGGGGTTCACTGAAGCTTTCTTT
TRBJ1-2	12	NA	TRBV6-5	NA	CASVSGTYGYTF	TGTGCCAGCGTTTCAGGGACCTATGGCTACACCTTC
TRBJ2-6	15	NA	TRBV27	NA	CASSLDWTGANVLTF	TGTGCCAGCAGTCTCGACTGGACTGGGGCCAACGTCCTGACTTTC
TRBJ1-1	15	NA	TRBV4-1	NA	CASSQDEQRNTEAFF	TGCGCCAGCAGCCAAGATGAGCAGAGGAACACTGAAGCTTTCTTT
TRBJ1-4	12	NA	TRBV12-3/TRBV12-4	NA	CASSPRNEKLFF	TGTGCCAGCAGTCCTCGAAATGAAAAACTGTTTTTT